This is a list of T cell receptor beta chains from one sample in a study of T cells in Graves' hyperthyroidism and ophthalmopathy. TCRdb independently ran MiXCR on the multiplex PCR reads; one entry per CDR3 protein. The data hold fewer than 500,000 distinct CDR3 sequences, with about 14% observed a single time. Input material: blood. These receptor sequences come from a woman aged 30 to 39 with Graves' ophthalmopathy. CDR3s include the opening cysteine and the closing phenylalanine or tryptophan. A D gene is named only where the DNA matches it firmly. Each size is once, few, many or a size class.

V	size	J	D	CDR3	DNA
TRBV2	many	TRBJ1-1	NA	CASIGGLNTEAFF	TGTGCCAGCATCGGTGGGTTAAACACTGAAGCTTTCTTT
TRBV2	many	TRBJ2-4	TRBD2	CASSEGRTSGELDIQYF	TGTGCCAGCAGTGAAGGCCGGACTAGCGGGGAGTTGGACATTCAGTACTTC
TRBV4-2	few	TRBJ2-5	NA	CASSQSSAPKETQYF	TGTGCCAGCAGCCAAAGTTCCGCTCCCAAAGAGACCCAGTACTTC
TRBV7-3	many	TRBJ1-1	NA	CASSPTGGGEAFF	TGTGCCAGCAGCCCCACAGGTGGCGGTGAAGCTTTCTTT
TRBV9	many	TRBJ2-1	NA	CASSVVSLPNNEQFF	TGTGCCAGCAGCGTAGTCTCCCTACCGAACAATGAGCAGTTCTTC
TRBV25-1	many	TRBJ2-5	NA	CASSLLQRNQETQYF	TGTGCCAGCAGTCTATTACAGAGGAACCAAGAGACCCAGTACTTC
TRBV7-2	many	TRBJ2-1	NA	CASSLENEQFF	TGTGCCAGCTCGCTAGAAAATGAGCAGTTCTTC
TRBV6-1	many	TRBJ1-5	NA	CASSEGRGDQPQHF	TGTGCCAGCAGTGAAGGCAGGGGCGATCAGCCCCAGCATTTT
TRBV30	many	TRBJ1-1	NA	CAWSPSPWARLNTEAFF	TGTGCCTGGAGCCCTTCACCCTGGGCGAGGCTGAACACTGAAGCTTTCTTT
TRBV6-1	few	TRBJ1-1	NA	CASRDSGPSLAFF	TGTGCCAGCAGGGATTCGGGCCCCTCCCTGGCTTTCTTT
TRBV20-1	many	TRBJ1-5	NA	CSAAGGNQPQHF	TGCAGTGCCGCGGGAGGCAATCAGCCCCAGCATTTT